This T cell receptor (beta chain) was recorded in a study of blood T cell repertoires in COVID-19. On the study more broadly: From the United States, Italy and Spain came samples of acute and convalescent COVID-19. T cells, B-cell-depleted T cells, or PBMCs supplied cDNA or gDNA.

The CDR3 loop spans 14 amino acids. Trimming removed 0 bases from V and 3 bases from J, with 10 bases in between. CDR1 is SGHRS, CDR2 YFSETQ, per germline. Note on this clone: This CDR3 is also generated by other DNA sequences in the sample.

In the source study's methods: Researchers report that nucleated cell counts were estimated from reference gene primer amplification. This table comes from immunoSEQ multiplex PCR, and its TCRdb copy is limited to in-frame clones, with some not included. That table supplies the V and J calls and clone size; D and trimming were determined from the DNA. The table includes over 200,000 clones, around 84% detected once. Sample: peripheral blood. The chain combines TRBV5-1 with TRBJ2-7; tentative D call: TRBD1 (6 bases). The source of this sequence is a woman at least 80 years old with active or convalescent COVID-19. The CDR3 DNA sequence: TGCGCCAGCAGCTTGGAAGGGGGAAGCTACGAGCAGTACTTC. It codes for CASSLEGGSYEQYF.